The present TCR beta chain was sequenced within a study of cytomegalovirus exposure and HLA in healthy donors. Primers for the PCR totalled 60 Vbeta and 13 Jbeta. Measured with immunoSEQ multiplex PCR; TCRdb has only the in-frame clones, and not every one. In the table there are fewer than 200,000 clones, 65% to 80% of which are singletons. CDR3 length: 14 amino acids. V lost 2 bases and J lost 5, with 11 bases in between. Germline-derived CDR1 and CDR2 are MNHEY and SVGAGI. This receptor was obtained from a woman between 45 and 60 years old in good health and CMV-seropositive. The gene calls are TRBV6-5 and TRBJ2-3; TRBD2 might be the D (6 bases). The sequenced sample was PBMCs. CDR3 coding DNA: TGTGCCAGCAGTTACAGGGAGGCTGGAGATACGCAGTATTTT. Amino acid sequence: CASSYREAGDTQYF.